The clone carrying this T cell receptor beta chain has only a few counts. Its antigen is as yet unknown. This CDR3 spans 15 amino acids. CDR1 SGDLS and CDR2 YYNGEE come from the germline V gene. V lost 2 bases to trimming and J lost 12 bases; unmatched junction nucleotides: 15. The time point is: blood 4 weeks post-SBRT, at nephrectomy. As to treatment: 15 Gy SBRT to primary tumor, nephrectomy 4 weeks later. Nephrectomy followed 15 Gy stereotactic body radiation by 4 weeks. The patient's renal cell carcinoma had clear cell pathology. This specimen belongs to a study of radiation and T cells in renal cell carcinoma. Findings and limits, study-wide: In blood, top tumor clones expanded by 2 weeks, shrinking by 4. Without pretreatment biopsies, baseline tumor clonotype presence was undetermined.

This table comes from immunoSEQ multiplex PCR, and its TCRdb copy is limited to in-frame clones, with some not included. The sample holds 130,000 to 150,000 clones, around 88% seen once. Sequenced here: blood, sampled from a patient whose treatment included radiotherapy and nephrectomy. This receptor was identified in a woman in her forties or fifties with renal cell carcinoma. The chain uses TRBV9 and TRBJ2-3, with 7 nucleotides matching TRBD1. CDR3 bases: TGTGCCAGCAGCGTCCGGGACAGTAGCACAGATCCCCAGTATTTT. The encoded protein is CASSVRDSSTDPQYF.